The 29 T cell receptor beta chains listed next were all sequenced from one sample in a study of cytomegalovirus exposure and HLA in healthy donors. A multiplex PCR was run with 60 Vbeta primers and 13 Jbeta primers. Sequencing was performed with immunoSEQ multiplex PCR; in TCRdb, only in-frame clones are kept and a portion is missing. Of about 140,000 clones listed, around 72% were seen once; the top ten hold around 14%. Sequencing input: PBMCs. These receptors were taken from a human donor in good health.

A note on this clone: Other nucleotide sequences from this sample produce the same CDR3. The chain employs TRBV30 and TRBJ2-7; perhaps TRBD2 as D (6 bases). The V and J ends lost 0 bases and 4 bases respectively, with 10 bases between them. This CDR3 contains 13 residues. Germline CDR1 reads GTSNPN; CDR2 reads SVGIG (reference sequence). The CDR3 region is CAWSVLEGYEQYF. The CDR3 DNA is TGTGCCTGGAGTGTATTGGAGGGTTACGAGCAGTACTTC.

The V call is TRBV28, the J call TRBJ1-5, with D hard to call. The CDR3 runs 11 residues. The germline V gene has CDR1 MDHEN and CDR2 SYDVKM. V shed 6 bases and J shed 5 bases, with 5 bases lying between them. DNA of the CDR3: TGTGCCAGCAGCGGGGATCAGCCCCAGCATTTT. This gives the protein CASSGDQPQHF. The variable domain in full, completed from reference TRBV28 and TRBJ1-5, reads DVKVTQSSRYLVKRTGEKVFLECVQDMDHENMFWYRQDPGLGLRLIYFSYDVKMKEKGDIPEGYSVSREKKERFSLILESASTNQTSMYLCASSGDQPQHFGDGTRLSIL.

The chain carries TRBV5-1 and TRBJ2-7; D is possibly TRBD1 (5 bases). Germline assignment: CDR1 SGHRS and CDR2 YFSETQ. Trimming stripped 0 bases from V and 5 bases from J, with 12 bases between. The CDR3 consists of 14 residues. CDR3 coding DNA: TGCGCCAGCAGCTTGGGTGACAGACCCGACGAGCAGTACTTC. Protein sequence: CASSLGDRPDEQYF.

The gene calls are TRBV12-5 and TRBJ2-1; 9 nucleotides line up with TRBD1. The trim removed 4 bases at V and 4 bases at J, leaving 5 bases unmatched. The CDR3 length is 15 residues. Per the germline V gene, CDR1 is LGHNT and CDR2 is FRNRAP. CDR3 amino acids: CASGSPGQGYNEQFF. CDR3 DNA: TGTGCTAGTGGTTCTCCGGGACAGGGTTACAATGAGCAGTTCTTC.

This clone was detected once. V is TRBV11-2 and J is TRBJ2-3; 12 bases are shared with TRBD2. CDR1 and CDR2 (germline): SGHAT, FQNNGV. CDR3 length: 16 amino acids. V lost 0 bases to trimming and J lost 3 bases; unmatched junction nucleotides: 1. The CDR3 spells CASSLELAGGTDTQYF. The CDR3 nucleotides read TGTGCCAGCAGCTTAGAACTAGCGGGGGGAACAGATACGCAGTATTTT.

In this sample, this clone turned up a few times. This chain links TRBV28 with TRBJ2-3; D is unclear. There are 13 residues in the CDR3. Germline assignment: CDR1 MDHEN and CDR2 SYDVKM. V was shortened by 9 bases and J by 0 bases, with 10 bases between the two germline ends. Here the CDR3 DNA reads TGTGCCAGTCTAGACCCTAGCACAGATACGCAGTATTTT. This sequence encodes CASLDPSTDTQYF.

The chain links TRBV5-1 to TRBJ2-7, with 8 bases fitting TRBD1. V shed 3 bases, J shed 2 bases, and the junction held 4 bases outside the gene matches. This CDR3 has 14 residues. Germline assignment: CDR1 SGHRS and CDR2 YFSETQ. CDR3 coding DNA: TGCGCCAGCAGCTCAACGACAGGGGCCTACGAGCAGTACTTC. Protein: CASSSTTGAYEQYF.

The gene calls are TRBV7-2 and TRBJ2-5, with a tentative D call TRBD1 (6 bases). Germline V CDR1 and CDR2: SGHTA, FQGNSA. The CDR3 covers 14 residues. V was cut by 1 base and J by 2 bases, with 8 bases left in between. The CDR3 is CASSLVRGQETQYF. CDR3 bases: TGTGCCAGCAGCTTAGTCAGGGGTCAAGAGACCCAGTACTTC.

The genes are TRBV4-1 and TRBJ2-7, with D possibly TRBD1 on 5 matching bases. The CDR3 is 17 residues long. Per the germline V gene, CDR1 is MGHRA and CDR2 is YSYEKL. V was trimmed by 2 bases and J by 5 bases, leaving 22 bases between them. CDR3: CASSQFVGVNPGNEQYF. CDR3 DNA sequence: TGCGCCAGCAGCCAATTTGTTGGGGTTAACCCAGGGAACGAGCAGTACTTC.

The rearrangement uses TRBV7-9 and TRBJ1-1; D is unclear. V dropped 7 bases and J dropped 4 bases, with 13 bases sitting between them. CDR1 SEHNR and CDR2 FQNEAQ come from the germline V gene (reference sequence). CDR3 size: 13 residues. CDR3 nucleotides: TGTGCCAGCATCCTCGGGGAAGGCACTGAAGCTTTCTTT. Its translation is CASILGEGTEAFF.

V and J are TRBV27 and TRBJ1-2; unclear D gene. Trimming left V 5 bases short and J 4 bases short, with 14 bases between. CDR3 size: 14 residues. CDR1 and CDR2 from the germline V gene are MNHEY and SMNVEV (reference sequence). The CDR3: CASSHRAGSYGYTF. The CDR3 nucleotides are TGTGCCAGCAGTCACAGAGCAGGCTCCTATGGCTACACCTTC.

V usage is TRBV11-2 and J usage is TRBJ1-1, with D possibly being TRBD1 (5 bases). This CDR3 spans 15 amino acids. Germline CDR1 is SGHAT and CDR2 is FQNNGV. The V gene lost 2 bases and the J gene lost 8 bases, with 18 bases spanning the gap. The CDR3 loop reads CASSLSGGVYGEAFF. The CDR3 DNA follows: TGTGCCAGCAGCTTATCTGGGGGGGTTTACGGGGAAGCTTTCTTT. Variable domain in full (rest from reference TRBV11-2 and TRBJ1-1): EAGVAQSPRYKIIEKRQSVAFWCNPISGHATLYWYQQILGQGPKLLIQFQNNGVVDDSQLPKDRFSAERLKGVDSTLKIQPAKLEDSAVYLCASSLSGGVYGEAFFGQGTRLTVV.

This clone was observed a single time. The J gene is TRBJ2-7, the V gene TRBV11-1; D uncertain. Trimming stripped 0 bases from V and 3 bases from J, with 6 bases between. CDR1 and CDR2 (germline): SGHAT, FQDESV (reference sequence). This CDR3 spans 13 amino acids. The CDR3 DNA is TGTGCCAGCAGCTTAGCCCCAGTCTACGAGCAGTACTTC. This gives the protein CASSLAPVYEQYF.

The V call is TRBV14, the J call TRBJ1-5; D is undetermined. The germline V gene has CDR1 SGHDN and CDR2 FVKESK. The CDR3 totals 13 residues. With 0 bases removed from V and 7 bases from J, the gap between germline ends came to 7 bases. Here the CDR3 DNA reads TGTGCCAGCAGCCAAGATAGTGTGCAGCCCCAGCATTTT. This sequence encodes CASSQDSVQPQHF.

V and J are TRBV6-1 and TRBJ2-7, with D possibly TRBD2 on 6 matching bases. V shed 8 bases and J shed 2 bases, with 16 bases lying between them. Germline V CDR1 and CDR2: MNHNS, SASEGT. This CDR3 has 14 residues. The CDR3, as DNA: TGTGCCAGCGGCTCTAGCGTGGGGCCCTACGAGCAGTACTTC. It codes for CASGSSVGPYEQYF.

V is TRBV7-9 and J is TRBJ2-1, with 8 positions matching TRBD1. In germline, CDR1 is SEHNR, CDR2 FQNEAQ (reference sequence). The CDR3 has 15 residues. J lost 0 bases, V lost 5 bases, and 3 bases had no gene match. The CDR3: CASSHGQGSYNEQFF. The DNA for the CDR3 is TGTGCCAGCAGCCATGGACAGGGCTCCTACAATGAGCAGTTCTTC. Using reference TRBV7-9 and TRBJ2-1 for the parts outside the CDR3, the full variable domain is DTGVSQNPRHKITKRGQNVTFRCDPISEHNRLYWYRQTLGQGPEFLTYFQNEAQLEKSRLLSDRFSAERPKGSFSTLEIQRTEQGDSAMYLCASSHGQGSYNEQFFGPGTRLTVL.

The chain links TRBV7-9 to TRBJ2-7, with 9 bases fitting TRBD2. Germline trimming cut 5 bases from V and 4 bases from J; bases unmatched to any gene: 9. Germline-derived CDR1 and CDR2 are SEHNR and FQNEAQ (reference sequence). This CDR3 is 15 amino acids long. The CDR3 bases are TGTGCCAGCAGCCCATCGGGACTAGCTTATTACGAGCAGTACTTC. Amino acid sequence: CASSPSGLAYYEQYF.

The rearrangement joins TRBV7-9 to TRBJ2-7, with 7 bases identical to TRBD1. Germline lookup yields CDR1 SEHNR and CDR2 FQNEAQ (reference sequence). Trimming cost V 6 bases and J 7 bases; bases outside gene matches: 18. CDR3 size: 16 residues. CDR3 DNA: TGTGCCAGCAGTTCCTGGGACAGATCTACAAATCGGGAGCAGTACTTC. It translates to CASSSWDRSTNREQYF.

The chain recombines TRBV6-5 with TRBJ1-1; 7 bases fit TRBD1. V dropped 6 bases and J dropped 4; count of bases not matched to a gene: 5. From germline, CDR1 is MNHEY and CDR2 SVGAGI. The CDR3 is made up of 13 amino acids. For the CDR3, the DNA is TGTGCCAGCAGAGGGACAGTCGGCACTGAAGCTTTCTTT. It yields the protein CASRGTVGTEAFF.

This clone is labeled medium-sized. V usage is TRBV6-1 and J usage is TRBJ2-7, with TRBD1 identical over 11 bases. The germline V gene encodes CDR1 MNHNS and CDR2 SASEGT. This CDR3 comprises 15 residues. V shed 5 bases and J 2 bases; nucleotides not matched to a gene: 5. The CDR3: CASSPGTGGPYEQYF. CDR3 sequence (DNA): TGTGCCAGCAGTCCCGGGACAGGGGGGCCCTACGAGCAGTACTTC.

The genes are TRBV11-2 and TRBJ2-1, with 8 bases matching TRBD1. The junction had 4 bases not matched to a gene; V was cut back by 5 bases and J by 4 bases. The CDR3 runs to 14 residues. The germline V gene encodes CDR1 SGHAT and CDR2 FQNNGV. The CDR3 sequence: CASSPWDRYNEQFF. DNA of the CDR3: TGTGCCAGCAGCCCCTGGGACAGGTACAATGAGCAGTTCTTC.

This chain uses TRBV2 with TRBJ2-4, with D uncertain. The CDR3 spans 12 residues. V was shortened by 1 base and J by 6 bases, with 4 bases between the two germline ends. Germline values: CDR1 SNHLY, CDR2 FYNNEI. DNA of the CDR3: TGTGCCAGCAGTGAAGACAGAAACATTCAGTACTTC. Protein sequence: CASSEDRNIQYF.

V is TRBV23-1 and J is TRBJ1-2; possible D gene TRBD1, 6 bases. TRBV23-1 is noted as an ORF with a role that remains uncertain. There are 13 residues in the CDR3. Trimming left V 4 bases short and J 7 bases short, with 13 bases between. The CDR3 spells CASSLRGGSGYTF. In nucleotides, the CDR3 is TGCGCCAGCAGTCTTAGGGGGGGTAGTGGCTACACCTTC.

V usage is TRBV2 and J usage is TRBJ2-7; weak D call: TRBD2 (6 bases). The CDR3 is made up of 15 amino acids. V lost 3 bases, J lost 2 bases, and 14 bases lay in between. CDR1 and CDR2 from the germline V gene are SNHLY and FYNNEI. CDR3 sequence: CASSDKAWEAYEQYF. CDR3 coding DNA: TGTGCCAGCAGTGATAAGGCCTGGGAGGCCTACGAGCAGTACTTC.

V usage is TRBV12-5 and J usage is TRBJ1-5; D remains unclear. Germline values: CDR1 LGHNT, CDR2 FRNRAP. The CDR3 sequence is 12 residues long. V lost 3 bases and J lost 7, with 7 bases in between. The DNA of the CDR3 is TGTGCTAGTGGTTTACCGGGGCAGCCCCAGCATTTT. Translation gives CASGLPGQPQHF. Together with reference TRBV12-5 and TRBJ1-5, the CDR3 gives the full variable domain: DARVTQTPRHKVTEMGQEVTMRCQPILGHNTVFWYRQTMMQGLELLAYFRNRAPLDDSGMPKDRFSAEMPDATLATLKIQPSEPRDSAVYFCASGLPGQPQHFGDGTRLSIL.

The genes are TRBV15 and TRBJ2-2; D is unresolved. The CDR3 covers 14 residues. Germline V gene lookup returns CDR1 LNHNV and CDR2 YYDKDF (reference sequence). The V end was cut by 3 bases, the J end by 2 bases, with 7 bases between. CDR3: CATSRKRNTGELFF. DNA of the CDR3: TGTGCCACCAGCAGGAAGAGAAACACCGGGGAGCTGTTTTTT.

This clone has only a few counts. The J gene is TRBJ2-7, the V gene TRBV30; D remains unclear. In germline, CDR1 is GTSNPN, CDR2 SVGIG (reference sequence). CDR3 length: 16 residues. Deletions cut 2 bases from V and 0 bases from J, with 17 bases between. CDR3: CAWSPALTPLSYEQYF. The DNA of the CDR3 is TGTGCCTGGAGTCCCGCGTTGACTCCCCTCTCCTACGAGCAGTACTTC.

For the CDR3, the DNA is TGCGCCAGCAGCTTACAGGATCGTCGGCAGCCCCAGCATTTT. Amino acid sequence: CASSLQDRRQPQHF. V usage is TRBV5-1 and J usage is TRBJ1-5; TRBD1 is a possible D gene (5 bases). Germline CDR1 is SGHRS and CDR2 is YFSETQ. The CDR3 extends over 14 amino acids. V was cut by 2 bases and J by 7 bases, with 13 bases left in between.

The chain is built from TRBV5-5 and TRBJ2-1; TRBD2 matches at 15 bases. CDR1 and CDR2 from the germline V gene are SGHKS and YYEKEE (reference sequence). V gave up 2 bases and J gave up 6 bases; unmatched junction bases: 6. The CDR3 extends over 17 amino acids. CDR3 sequence (DNA): TGTGCCAGCAGCTTACCGGGACTAGCGGGGGGTTTCAATGAGCAGTTCTTC. Translating gives CASSLPGLAGGFNEQFF.